These T cell receptor beta chains were read from a single sample in a study of read filtering for tumor transcriptome and immune sequencing. TCRdb reprocessed the reads via MiXCR and lists one record per CDR3 protein. This table has fewer than 150,000 distinct CDR3 sequences, 13% appearing once. The sample was a population of CD138-negative cells sorted from bone marrow. The source of these receptors is a donor at least 40 years old with multiple myeloma. Each CDR3 is given with its conserved first and last residue. D genes are given only for firm matches. Size is omitted from some rows. Given values are once, few, many or a class for expanded clones.

size: many
J: TRBJ2-1
length: 14
D: -
V: TRBV7-2
DNA: TGTGCCAGCAGCTTAGTGGGGTCCTACAATGAGCAGTTCTTC
CDR3: CASSLVGSYNEQFF

size: many
J: TRBJ2-1
length: 16
D: TRBD2
V: TRBV20-1
DNA: TGCAGTGCTCGAAGGACTAGCGCGGGTATATTGAATGAGCAGTTCTTC
CDR3: CSARRTSAGILNEQFF

size: many
J: TRBJ1-5
length: 13
D: -
V: TRBV30
DNA: TGTGCCTGGAACAGGGAGAGGAGTCAGCCCCAGCATTTT
CDR3: CAWNRERSQPQHF

size: -
J: TRBJ2-6
length: 16
D: TRBD1
V: TRBV2
DNA: TGTGCCAGCAGACTAGGACAGGGATCTGGGGCCAACGTCCTGACTTTC
CDR3: CASRLGQGSGANVLTF

size: few
J: TRBJ2-5
length: 14
D: -
V: TRBV4-1
DNA: TGCGCCAGCAGCCCAAGGGGGAGGCAAGAGACCCAGTACTTC
CDR3: CASSPRGRQETQYF

size: many
J: TRBJ2-7
length: 13
D: -
V: TRBV29-1
DNA: TGCAGCGTTGGTGACGGCCGGGCCTACGAGCAGTACTTC
CDR3: CSVGDGRAYEQYF

size: -
J: TRBJ1-4
length: 12
D: -
V: TRBV10-3
DNA: TGTGCCATCCGGGGCCCAAATGAAAAACTGTTTTTT
CDR3: CAIRGPNEKLFF

size: many
J: TRBJ2-3
length: 15
D: TRBD2
V: TRBV6-2/TRBV6-3
DNA: TGTGCCAGCAGCCGACTAGCGGGATCCACAGATACGCAGTATTTT
CDR3: CASSRLAGSTDTQYF

size: many
J: TRBJ2-1
length: 15
D: -
V: TRBV19
DNA: TGTGCCAGTAGTCCGGGACGGACGTCCTACAATGAGCAGTTCTTC
CDR3: CASSPGRTSYNEQFF

size: many
J: TRBJ2-1
length: 15
D: -
V: TRBV6-5
DNA: TGTGCCAGCAGTTTAACCGGGACACGATACAATGAGCAGTTCTTC
CDR3: CASSLTGTRYNEQFF

size: many
J: TRBJ1-1
length: 13
D: -
V: TRBV18
DNA: TGTGCCAGCTCACCCCCGGGGAACACTGAAGCTTTCTTT
CDR3: CASSPPGNTEAFF

size: many
J: TRBJ2-2
length: 13
D: -
V: TRBV14
DNA: TGTGCCAGCAGTAGAAAGAACACCGGGGAGCTGTTTTTT
CDR3: CASSRKNTGELFF

size: few
J: TRBJ2-1
length: 16
D: -
V: TRBV4-1
DNA: TGCGCCAGCAGCCAAGATTGGGGGCTAGCAGCCAATGAGCAGTTCTTC
CDR3: CASSQDWGLAANEQFF

size: many
J: TRBJ2-5
length: 13
D: -
V: TRBV29-1
DNA: TGCAGCGGTGTTCCAGGGAGCTCAGAGACCCAGTACTTC
CDR3: CSGVPGSSETQYF

size: many
J: TRBJ2-5
length: 12
D: TRBD1
V: TRBV29-1
DNA: TGCAGCGTTGACCTACAGGGGGAGACCCAGTACTTC
CDR3: CSVDLQGETQYF

size: -
J: TRBJ2-1
length: 18
D: -
V: TRBV14
DNA: TGTGCCAGCAGCCAAGACCCTAGAAACCCACAGGGTGGCAATGAGCAGTTCTTC
CDR3: CASSQDPRNPQGGNEQFF

size: -
J: TRBJ1-6
length: 20
D: -
V: TRBV21-1
DNA: TGTGCCAGCAGCAAAGGTCCGCGGCAGGGGGCTAAGGGTGGGTATTCACCCCTCCACTTT
CDR3: CASSKGPRQGAKGGYSPLHF

size: many
J: TRBJ2-1
length: 13
D: -
V: TRBV11-2
DNA: TGTGCCAGCAGCTCCAAGAACTACAATGAGCAGTTCTTC
CDR3: CASSSKNYNEQFF

size: many
J: TRBJ2-7
length: 13
D: -
V: TRBV20-1
DNA: TGCAGTGCGGGCGGAGCAAGCTCCTACGAGCAGTACTTC
CDR3: CSAGGASSYEQYF

size: many
J: TRBJ1-5
length: 14
D: TRBD1
V: TRBV12-3/TRBV12-4
DNA: TGTGCCAGCAGCCGGACAGGGTCCTATCAGCCCCAGCATTTT
CDR3: CASSRTGSYQPQHF

size: many
J: TRBJ2-2
length: 16
D: TRBD1
V: TRBV6-6
DNA: TGTGCCAGCAGTTATCGCTCCCAGGGGGCTACCGGGGAGCTGTTTTTT
CDR3: CASSYRSQGATGELFF

size: many
J: TRBJ2-1
length: 14
D: -
V: TRBV20-1
DNA: TGCAGTGCTAGGGCGGAGGGGGGCTACAATGAGCAGTTCTTC
CDR3: CSARAEGGYNEQFF

size: -
J: TRBJ2-1
length: 14
D: -
V: TRBV5-1
DNA: TGCGCCAGCAGCTGGGGGGGGACAACCAATGAGCAGTTCTTC
CDR3: CASSWGGTTNEQFF

size: many
J: TRBJ1-2
length: 14
D: -
V: TRBV20-1
DNA: TGCAGTGCTAGACCAGGGAGGGCTAACTATGGCTACACCTTC
CDR3: CSARPGRANYGYTF

size: many
J: TRBJ1-1
length: 17
D: TRBD1
V: TRBV7-2
DNA: TGTGCCAGCTACACGGGGGTCCCGGGACAGGGCAACACTGAAGCTTTCTTT
CDR3: CASYTGVPGQGNTEAFF

size: many
J: TRBJ2-3
length: 15
D: TRBD2
V: TRBV29-1
DNA: TGCAGCGCTGAAGGATTTAGCGGGGGGACAGATACGCAGTATTTT
CDR3: CSAEGFSGGTDTQYF

size: many
J: TRBJ1-2
length: 14
D: -
V: TRBV18
DNA: TGTGCCAGCTCACCACCGGAACAGCCCTATGGCTACACCTTC
CDR3: CASSPPEQPYGYTF

size: many
J: TRBJ2-5
length: 13
D: TRBD1
V: TRBV29-1
DNA: TGCAGCGTTGCGCCGGGACAGAAAGAGACCCAGTACTTC
CDR3: CSVAPGQKETQYF

size: many
J: TRBJ2-1
length: 13
D: -
V: TRBV3-1
DNA: TGTGCCAGCAGCCAAACACCTAACAATGAGCAGTTCTTC
CDR3: CASSQTPNNEQFF

size: many
J: TRBJ2-5
length: 17
D: TRBD2
V: TRBV5-8
DNA: TGTGCCAGCAGCGCCGCCCCCCCTAGCGGGGGCCAAGAGACCCAGTACTTC
CDR3: CASSAAPPSGGQETQYF